A selection of T cell receptor beta chains follows, all from one sample in a study of CD8+CD57+ T cells in acquired aplastic anemia. TCRdb called the reads again in MiXCR, with one record for every CDR3 protein. The repertoire holds roughly 250,000 distinct CDR3 sequences, with around half as singletons. The sequenced sample was sorted CD4+, CD8+, or CD8+CD57+ T cells (not recorded which) from PBMCs. Every receptor here comes from a human donor with aplastic anemia. The CDR3 runs from the conserved cysteine through the conserved F or W. Each record gives: J gene, D gene, clone size, V gene, CDR3 DNA, CDR3 protein. D genes are given only for firm matches. Not every row has a clone size; where given, it reads once, few, many or a size class.

TRBJ1-1 - many TRBV5-1 TGCGCCAGCAGCTTTGGGACTGAAGCTTTCTTT CASSFGTEAFF
TRBJ2-7 - few TRBV29-1 TGCAGCAGTTCTGGAGTCGACAACGAGCAGTACTTC CSSSGVDNEQYF
TRBJ2-7 TRBD1 - TRBV7-3 TGTGCCAGCAGATCCCGGGACAGCAGCTACGAGCAGTACTTC CASRSRDSSYEQYF
TRBJ2-5 - - TRBV10-3 TGTGCCATCAGTGGGAGACAGGACCAAGAGACCCAGTACTTC CAISGRQDQETQYF
TRBJ1-2 - - TRBV20-1 TGCAGTGCTAATCCCCATTTCGTGACAGAACTCTATGGCTACACCTTC CSANPHFVTELYGYTF
TRBJ2-2 - once TRBV7-8 TGTGCCAGCAGCAGCAGAACAGGGAACACCGGGGAGCTGTCTTTT CASSSRTGNTGELSF
TRBJ2-7 - many TRBV5-4 TGTGCCAGCAGGGGTATGGGGGGCCTGTACTTC CASRGMGGLYF
TRBJ1-6 - - TRBV7-6 TGTGCCAGCAGCTTGTACCAGGGGAGCTCCAATTCACCCCTCCACTTT CASSLYQGSSNSPLHF
TRBJ1-1 - - TRBV7-8 TGTGCCAGCAGCTTAATTGTGGGCACTGAAGCTTTCTTT CASSLIVGTEAFF
TRBJ1-5 - many TRBV2 TGTGCCAGCAGCTCCCGACAGTACAATCAGCCCCAGCATTTT CASSSRQYNQPQHF
TRBJ2-1 - - TRBV24-1 TGTGCCACCACCGCCTCTACCGGGACGAACTATGAGCAGTTCTTC CATTASTGTNYEQFF
TRBJ2-5 - - TRBV7-8 TGTGCCATCAGTGACCCCCAAGAGACCCAGTACTTC CAISDPQETQYF
TRBJ2-3 TRBD2 many TRBV19 TGTGCCAGTAGTCAACCCTGGCGTAGCGGGAGGGAAGATACGCAGTATTTT CASSQPWRSGREDTQYF
TRBJ1-2 - - TRBV12-3/TRBV12-4 TGTGCCAGCAGTTTAGTATTCGGACAGTTTGACGATGGCTACACCTTC CASSLVFGQFDDGYTF
TRBJ1-5 - - TRBV28 TGTGCCAGCAGTTCCTCCCCCGCAGGGGATAGCAATCAGCCCCAGCATTTT CASSSSPAGDSNQPQHF
TRBJ1-2 TRBD1 many TRBV5-6 TGTGCCAGCAGCGTTCGGACAGGGGCTCACCATGGCTACACCTTC CASSVRTGAHHGYTF
TRBJ2-1 TRBD2 few TRBV7-3 TGTGCCAGCAGCTTAGGGGCGGGGGTGAGTCACGATGAGCAGTTCTTC CASSLGAGVSHDEQFF
TRBJ2-7 TRBD1 many TRBV19 TGTGCCAGTAGTATTATCGCTGGGAACCGGGACAGTTTGCCCTACGAGCAGTACTTC CASSIIAGNRDSLPYEQYF
TRBJ1-3 - - TRBV2 TGTGCCAGCAGTGAGGGGGCTAGAAACACCATATATTTT CASSEGARNTIYF
TRBJ2-5 - - TRBV20-1 TGCAGTGCTAGAAGCAATGAGGAGGAGACCCAGTACTTC CSARSNEEETQYF
TRBJ1-1 - - TRBV2 TGTGCCAGCAGTGAAAAACGACTGAGGAACACTGAAGCTTTCTTT CASSEKRLRNTEAFF
TRBJ2-5 - many TRBV7-9 TGTGCCAGCAGCTTAGCGGTGACAGAAGAGACCCAGTACTTC CASSLAVTEETQYF
TRBJ1-2 - - TRBV7-2 TGTGCCAGCAGCGACCTCGGTACCCCTAACTATGGCTACACCTTC CASSDLGTPNYGYTF